Sequencing of this T cell receptor beta chain was carried out in a study of OX40 agonist ivuxolimab in advanced cancers. As for the study in general: Patients were infused with ivuxolimab every 2 weeks at 0.01 to 10 mg/kg. Three dose-escalation patients had partial responses: one with hepatocellular carcinoma and two with cutaneous melanoma. Points from the study as a whole: Normalized T-cell clonal expansion was also low in a subset of nonresponders. Clonal expansion by week 6 occurred in CD4+ and CD8+ blood T cells (at 0.1 to 3.0 mg/kg).

Notes on this clone: What it binds is not known.

V was pared by 4 bases and J by 5 bases, with 12 bases between. The CDR3 extends over 14 amino acids. Germline-derived CDR1 and CDR2 are SEHNR and FQNEAQ (reference sequence). The method was immunoSEQ multiplex PCR; TCRdb's version includes in-frame clones alone and lacks a portion of them. The data show about 37,000 clones, more than 75% seen once. The TCR sequence derives from an adult with an advanced solid tumor such as melanoma, head and neck, liver or kidney cancer. The genes are TRBV7-9 and TRBJ2-1; the D gene is possibly TRBD2 (6 bases). The material sequenced was CD4+ or CD8+ T cells sorted from blood, taken in a trial of the OX40 agonist ivuxolimab. Here the CDR3 reads CASSSWASDNEQFF. In nucleotides, the CDR3 is TGTGCCAGCAGCTCCTGGGCTAGCGACAATGAGCAGTTCTTC. Full variable domain (remainder filled in from reference TRBV7-9 and TRBJ2-1): DTGVSQNPRHKITKRGQNVTFRCDPISEHNRLYWYRQTLGQGPEFLTYFQNEAQLEKSRLLSDRFSAERPKGSFSTLEIQRTEQGDSAMYLCASSSWASDNEQFFGPGTRLTVL.